This TCR beta chain stems from a study of blood T cell repertoires in COVID-19. The overall study: From the United States, Italy and Spain came samples of acute and convalescent COVID-19.

TCRdb's copy holds only in-frame clones and misses some; the assay was immunoSEQ multiplex PCR. The repertoire consists of 200,000 to 250,000 clones, with more than 85% occurring once and the leading ten covering under 9%. Per germline, CDR1 MNHEY and CDR2 SVGAGI. The CDR3 loop spans 15 amino acids. V lost 6 bases to trimming and J lost 0 bases; unmatched junction nucleotides: 5. The chain links TRBV6-5 to TRBJ2-1; TRBD1 matches at 7 bases. The sample comprised peripheral blood. The sequence derives from a woman between 65 and 79 years old with active or convalescent COVID-19. CDR3 in amino acids: CASRSRDSSYNEQFF. The CDR3 DNA reads TGTGCCAGCAGGAGCCGGGACAGCTCCTACAATGAGCAGTTCTTC.